This T cell receptor (beta chain) was found in a study of blood T cell repertoires in COVID-19 (dated by TCRdb to about 2020). Regarding the research as a whole: The collaborator samples originated in the United States, Italy and Spain and spanned the acute and convalescent phases of COVID-19. The repertoires were made available in a free public database intended to serve as a resource for research on the immune response to SARS-CoV-2. The samples were drawn from two sources: the first 160 participants of the ongoing ImmuneRACE study, and 950 to 1,500 subjects contributed by 6 global collaborators. The dataset comprised deeply sampled blood TCRbeta repertoires from subjects exposed to, actively infected with, or recovered from COVID-19. HLA class I and class II types, where available, came from metadata supplied by the sample provider rather than from assay-based typing. The prospective study material was composed of cDNA or gDNA derived from T cells, B-cell-depleted T cells, or PBMCs. Nearly every sample came with metadata listing a de-identified subject ID, COVID-19 status, age in years and sex. Study-level results and caveats: The quantity of clinical and demographic metadata differed by source and by participant and was supplied without curation.

V sheds 4 bases and J sheds 4 bases, leaving 8 bases between their ends. The cysteine opens and the phenylalanine closes a CDR3 of 12 amino acids. The CDR3 DNA has 36 bases and is translated from base 1. According to the germline V gene, CDR1 reads SQVTM and CDR2 reads ANQGSEA. Whole blood was collected in K2EDTA tubes by collaborating institutions according to the institutions' own protocols. Collaborator samples were shipped for TCRbeta analysis as frozen whole blood, isolated PBMCs, or DNA extracted from either sample type. As to this clone: Its antigen target is currently unknown. The input lacks base qualities; no much larger clone sits a single base away.

TCRbeta CDR3 regions were amplified from genomic DNA using the immunoSEQ Assay, a bias-controlled multiplex PCR. The source study handled its data this way. The number of nucleated cells in each sample was estimated from the amplification of reference gene primers within the assay. To quantify the absolute abundance of each unique TCRbeta CDR3 rearrangement, sequence reads were collapsed and filtered. For each sample, productive Simpson clonality was calculated as the square root of Simpson's diversity index over productive rearrangements. TCRdb provides this immuneACCESS table in a form limited to in-frame rearrangements. Some clones are lacking; in checked studies, under half of them reflect an unresolved V gene, and why the rest are absent is not known. That table supplies the V and J calls and clone size; D and trimming were determined from the DNA. In this sample the table shows around 43,000 clones, approximately 88% of which occur a single time. Around 10% of the sample belongs to the ten largest clones.

The TCR comes from a woman in her 70s with acute or convalescent COVID-19. In this chain, TRBV29-1 is recombined with TRBJ2-1, with TRBD2 perhaps the D gene, on 5 matching bases. The sequenced material came from peripheral blood. Here is the DNA: TGCAGCGTTGCTGAGGGATACAATGAGCAGTTCTTC. This yields the protein CSVAEGYNEQFF.